What follows describes a single T cell receptor (beta chain). What it binds is not known. Some clones are missing from TCRdb's copy, which holds only in-frame ones; the method was immunoSEQ multiplex PCR. The sample shows approximately 58,000 clones, roughly 83% of them seen only once. The record originates from a study of OX40 agonist ivuxolimab in advanced cancers. About the research overall: Melanoma, hepatocellular carcinoma, head and neck or renal cell cancer occurred in dose-escalation patients. The study's findings and limits: Certain nonresponding patients likewise had low normalized T-cell clonal expansion. Researchers did not determine the expanded peripheral T cells' antigen specificity. There were, on average, more expanded clones in CD8+ T cells than in CD4+.

The CDR3 is made up of 17 amino acids. The germline gives CDR1 LNHDA, CDR2 SQIVND (reference sequence). After removal of 3 bases from V and 3 bases from J, the junction contained 14 bases not matched to a gene. The genes are TRBV19 and TRBJ2-7, with TRBD2 matching 7 bases. This TCR was sampled from an adult with an advanced solid tumor such as melanoma, head and neck, liver or kidney cancer. The specimen comprised CD4+ or CD8+ T cells sorted from blood, sampled in a trial of the OX40 agonist ivuxolimab. The CDR3 nucleotides read TGTGCCAGTAGTATGAGTCCAGCGGGGAGTCTTAACTACGAGCAGTACTTC. Amino acid sequence: CASSMSPAGSLNYEQYF.